The rows below give T cell receptor beta chains drawn from one sample of a study of T cell repertoires in cytomegalovirus infection. In TCRdb, the reads were re-called with MiXCR into one record per CDR3 protein. Of tens of thousands of distinct CDR3 sequences in the sample, about 26% are singletons; the top ten hold roughly 60%. Antigen specificity for these receptors is unknown. The input for sequencing was CD8+ T cells from cultured PBMCs, taken from culture after CMV antigen stimulation. These receptors all stem from a human donor in good health (CMV status not recorded). Some clones in this sample may be carry-over from other donors' samples. The conserved cysteine and the conserved F or W are not part of the CDR3 here. The order of the fields is V gene, CDR3 protein.

V gene: TRBV4-1; CDR3 protein: ASSHSQESNQPQH
V gene: TRBV20-1; CDR3 protein: SARDPSSNMIDTQY
V gene: TRBV6-2/TRBV6-3; CDR3 protein: ASSHRTRTGELF
V gene: TRBV4-3; CDR3 protein: ASSQDLAPLETQY
V gene: TRBV3-1; CDR3 protein: ASSRGRNQPQH
V gene: TRBV4-2; CDR3 protein: VSSQAGQGGGYT
V gene: TRBV20-1; CDR3 protein: SAWTAKNSYEQY
V gene: TRBV30; CDR3 protein: AWSVGRRDGYT
V gene: TRBV27; CDR3 protein: ASSLPPTGGDTGELF
V gene: TRBV11-2; CDR3 protein: ASSFAVEDNEQF
V gene: TRBV6-1; CDR3 protein: ASTPGTGAGYT
V gene: TRBV30; CDR3 protein: AWSSLRGASGNQPQH
V gene: TRBV9; CDR3 protein: ASSGDEYEQY
V gene: TRBV7-8; CDR3 protein: ASSLSTGVGEQY
V gene: TRBV9; CDR3 protein: ASSVAGGSSSYEQY
V gene: TRBV2; CDR3 protein: ASINYQNIQY
V gene: TRBV7-3; CDR3 protein: ASSWDHSGGGTDTQY
V gene: TRBV18; CDR3 protein: ASSPADTDTQY
V gene: TRBV12-3/TRBV12-4; CDR3 protein: ASSFTPGDSPLH
V gene: TRBV7-2; CDR3 protein: ASSFSGARTGPYNEQF
V gene: TRBV12-3/TRBV12-4; CDR3 protein: ASSLASNYGYT
V gene: TRBV11-2; CDR3 protein: ASSLTGAPSEQY
V gene: TRBV11-2; CDR3 protein: ASSFDAGTADPHYGYT
V gene: TRBV27; CDR3 protein: ASQAGGPGNEQF
V gene: TRBV2; CDR3 protein: ASRDGNNEKLF
V gene: TRBV27; CDR3 protein: ASSSPLAGGPSEQY
V gene: TRBV27; CDR3 protein: ASSLYRGNTEAF
V gene: TRBV4-1; CDR3 protein: ASSHQGLAVSYEQY
V gene: TRBV19; CDR3 protein: ASSAFVAGLPKDEQF
V gene: TRBV19; CDR3 protein: ASSMEEGITEAF
V gene: TRBV27; CDR3 protein: ASSQAGRNSPLH
V gene: TRBV15; CDR3 protein: ATSSGGLATVDEQF
V gene: TRBV7-2; CDR3 protein: ASSQGPSYGYT
V gene: TRBV7-4; CDR3 protein: ASSVNQGASTEAF
V gene: TRBV20-1; CDR3 protein: SANRGSEAF
V gene: TRBV7-6; CDR3 protein: ASSLGFLTTQGNEQF
V gene: TRBV7-9; CDR3 protein: ASSFPGQGDEQF
V gene: TRBV9; CDR3 protein: ASSAAAGTVLYEQY
V gene: TRBV2; CDR3 protein: ASRDRGHMNTEAF
V gene: TRBV7-6; CDR3 protein: ASSRDRKETQY
V gene: TRBV2; CDR3 protein: ASRVNVEAF
V gene: TRBV27; CDR3 protein: ASMVAASSYEQY
V gene: TRBV6-5; CDR3 protein: ASSYSSGDIQDTEAF
V gene: TRBV29-1; CDR3 protein: SAAGLAETQY
V gene: TRBV11-3; CDR3 protein: ASSWGLAGGVGNEQF
V gene: TRBV5-6; CDR3 protein: ASTLAQPVYNEQF
V gene: TRBV2; CDR3 protein: ASSEKSGIAKNIQY
V gene: TRBV7-9; CDR3 protein: ASSPGLAGLQETQY
V gene: TRBV12-3/TRBV12-4; CDR3 protein: ASSPREFTDTQY
V gene: TRBV9; CDR3 protein: ASSLYGTSGIEQY
V gene: TRBV11-2; CDR3 protein: ASTLGNQETQY